This T cell receptor (beta chain) emerged from a study of shared clonotypes between healthy human individuals. Whole-study results and caveats: Though the depth was large, rarefaction showed that sorted-subset sequencing was incomplete.

Naivety among CD8 cells was defined by CD45RO negativity and positive CCR7 selection, thereby excluding terminally differentiated effector memory CD45RA+ cells. The donor cohort consisted entirely of Caucasian adults residing in Nashville, Tennessee. Looked up from germline, CDR1 is MNHNS and CDR2 is SASEGT. The CDR3 length is 17 residues. With 0 bases removed from V and 4 bases from J, the gap between germline ends came to 18 bases. In the sorted-subset replicate PCRs, roughly 210 ng DNA, 25,000 to 35,000 T cell genomes, was used. Assay: immunoSEQ multiplex PCR; the TCRdb copy retains only in-frame clones and omits some. The sample lists around 2.1 million clones, about 93% occurring once. Regarding this clone: Its antigen is unknown.

The chain recombines TRBV6-1 with TRBJ2-5; D gene uncertain. Sequenced material: naive CD8+ T cells from PBMCs. This clonotype originated in a man aged 18-30 years in good health. Some clones in this sample may be carry-over from other donors' samples. The CDR3 sequence: CASSEAGTAFLGETQYF. In DNA form, the CDR3 reads TGTGCCAGCAGTGAAGCTGGTACAGCCTTTCTAGGAGAGACCCAGTACTTC.